One and the same sample provided the 18 T cell receptor beta chains below, sequenced in a study of CXCR3-negative and CXCR3-positive naive CD8 T cells (dated by TCRdb to about 2019). The reads were generated on a NextSeq 550. The Human TCR Profiling Kit (MiLaboratory) was used to make UMI-labeled 5' RACE TRB cDNA libraries. TCRdb reprocessed the reads, and each CDR3 protein sequence is entered once, without DNA. This sample's listing comprises around 140,000 distinct CDR3 sequences. 0.29% of the sample is held by the ten biggest clonotypes. The sample consisted of naive CXCR3- CD8+ T cells from blood. What this sample's cell subset or site label stands for: CD45RO-CCR7+CD27+CD95- naive CD8+ T cells lacking CXCR3 (TNR3-). Receptors originate from a human donor in good health. Some clones in this sample may be carry-over from other donors' samples.

V gene TRBV12-5 combines with J gene TRBJ2-5; TCRdb picks TRBD1, but there is no DNA to check that call. Germline loops: CDR1 LGHNT, CDR2 FRNRAP. The CDR3 extends over 13 amino acids. CDR3 in amino acids: CASGLGGQETQYF.

V gene TRBV9 combines with J gene TRBJ2-1; TCRdb's D call, TRBD2, is unchecked because there is no DNA. CDR3 size: 15 residues. The germline CDR1 and CDR2 sequences are SGDLS and YYNGEE. CDR3 amino acids: CASSVLAGDPNEQFF.

This chain uses TRBV28 with TRBJ2-7. CDR3 length: 13 residues. CDR1 and CDR2 (germline): MDHEN, SYDVKM. CDR3 sequence reads: CASSSRLLDEQYF.

The gene calls are TRBV4-1 and TRBJ2-1; as DNA is missing, the TRBD2 call by TCRdb cannot be tested. The CDR3 is made up of 15 amino acids. CDR1 is MGHRA, CDR2 YSYEKL, per germline. The CDR3 region is CASSSGLAVNNEQFF.

The CDR3 sequence is CSVELGTANTGELFF. The gene calls are TRBV29-1 and TRBJ2-2; as DNA is missing, the TRBD1 call by TCRdb cannot be tested. The CDR3 spans 15 residues. Germline CDR1 reads SQVTM; CDR2 reads ANQGSEA.

J is TRBJ2-1 and V is TRBV6-2 or TRBV6-3; the D gene TCRdb calls, TRBD1, cannot be checked with no DNA. The CDR3 is 17 amino acids. CDR1 is MNHEY, CDR2 SVGEGT, per germline. CDR3 sequence reads: CASSSQGVGSSYNEQFF.

The genes are TRBV7-9 and TRBJ1-1; with no DNA, the TCRdb D assignment of TRBD1 cannot be verified. In germline, CDR1 is SEHNR, CDR2 FQNEAQ (reference sequence). The CDR3 has 14 amino acids. The CDR3 spells CASSPPGFDTEAFF.

This chain uses TRBV6-4 with TRBJ2-7; lacking DNA, the TRBD1 call made by TCRdb goes unchecked. The germline V gene has CDR1 MRHNA and CDR2 SNTAGT. The CDR3 totals 15 residues. Here the CDR3 reads CASASKGEGSYEQYF.

The rearrangement joins TRBV6-5 to TRBJ1-1; TCRdb calls TRBD1, which cannot be checked without DNA. CDR1 MNHEY and CDR2 SVGAGI come from the germline V gene. The CDR3 runs 13 residues. The CDR3 loop reads CASQGAGNTEAFF.

This chain joins TRBV28 and TRBJ2-1. The length of the CDR3 is 14 residues. Per the germline V gene, CDR1 is MDHEN and CDR2 is SYDVKM. The CDR3 region is CATWRASGYNEQFF.

This chain connects TRBV5-1 to TRBJ2-5; the TCRdb call, TRBD1, lacks DNA for checking. Per germline, CDR1 SGHRS and CDR2 YFSETQ. This CDR3 contains 11 residues. The CDR3 spells CASSSGITQYF. Drawing the rest from reference TRBV5-1 and TRBJ2-5, the complete variable domain is KAGVTQTPRYLIKTRGQQVTLSCSPISGHRSVSWYQQTPGQGLQFLFEYFSETQRNKGNFPGRFSGRQFSNSRSEMNVSTLELGDSALYLCASSSGITQYFGPGTRLLVL.

The chain is built from TRBV12-3 or TRBV12-4 and TRBJ2-1; TCRdb picks TRBD2, but there is no DNA to check that call. The CDR3 contains 16 residues. This CDR3 reads CASSFSGGGAFDEQFF.

The chain is built from TRBV5-4 and TRBJ2-1; the TCRdb call, TRBD1, lacks DNA for checking. Germline values: CDR1 SGHNT, CDR2 YYREEE (reference sequence). The CDR3 runs 13 residues. The CDR3 loop reads CASSGTGPDEQFF.

The rearrangement links TRBV5-6 to TRBJ2-5. CDR3 length: 16 amino acids. Looked up from germline, CDR1 is SGHDT and CDR2 is YYEEEE. CDR3 protein: CASSLWPSGRQETQYF.

The V call is TRBV12-3 or TRBV12-4, the J call TRBJ2-2; TCRdb reports TRBD2, a call that lacks DNA to check it against. The CDR3 runs to 17 residues. CDR3 amino acids: CASRTGTPGGDTGELFF.

The CDR3 loop is CASSFDSNQPQHF. This chain joins TRBV7-8 and TRBJ1-5. The germline V gene has CDR1 SGHVS and CDR2 FQNEAQ. CDR3 length: 13 amino acids.

The rearrangement joins TRBV9 to TRBJ2-1. CDR1 is SGDLS, CDR2 YYNGEE, per germline. The CDR3 has 14 residues. Here the CDR3 reads CASQPGSSYNEQFF. Filled out from reference TRBV9 and TRBJ2-1, the complete variable domain reads DSGVTQTPKHLITATGQRVTLRCSPRSGDLSVYWYQQSLDQGLQFLIQYYNGEERAKGNILERFSAQQFPDLHSELNLSSLELGDSALYFCASQPGSSYNEQFFGPGTRLTVL.

Here the CDR3 reads CSVASRADTQYF. The chain couples TRBV29-1 to TRBJ2-3; without DNA, the TCRdb call of TRBD2 cannot be checked. Germline lookup yields CDR1 SQVTM and CDR2 ANQGSEA. This CDR3 has 12 residues.